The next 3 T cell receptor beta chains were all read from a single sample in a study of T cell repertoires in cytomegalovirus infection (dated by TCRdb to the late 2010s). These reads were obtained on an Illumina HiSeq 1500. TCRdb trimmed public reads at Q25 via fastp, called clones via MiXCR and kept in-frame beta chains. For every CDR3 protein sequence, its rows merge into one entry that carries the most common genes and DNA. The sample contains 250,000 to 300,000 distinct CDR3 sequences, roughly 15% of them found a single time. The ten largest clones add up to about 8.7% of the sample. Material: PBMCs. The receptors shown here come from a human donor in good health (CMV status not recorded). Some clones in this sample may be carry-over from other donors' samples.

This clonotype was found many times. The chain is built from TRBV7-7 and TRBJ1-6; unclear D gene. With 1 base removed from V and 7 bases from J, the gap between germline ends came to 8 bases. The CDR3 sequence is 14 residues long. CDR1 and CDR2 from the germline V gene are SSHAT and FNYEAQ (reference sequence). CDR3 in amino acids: CASSLDGQNSPLHF. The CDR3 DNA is TGTGCCAGCAGCTTAGATGGGCAGAATTCACCCCTCCACTTT.

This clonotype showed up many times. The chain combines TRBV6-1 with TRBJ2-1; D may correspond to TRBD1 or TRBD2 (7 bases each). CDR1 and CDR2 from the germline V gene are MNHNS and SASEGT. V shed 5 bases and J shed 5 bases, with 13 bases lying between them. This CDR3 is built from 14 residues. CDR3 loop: CASSWQGGDNEQFF. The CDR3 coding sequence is TGTGCCAGCAGTTGGCAGGGGGGGGACAATGAGCAGTTCTTC.

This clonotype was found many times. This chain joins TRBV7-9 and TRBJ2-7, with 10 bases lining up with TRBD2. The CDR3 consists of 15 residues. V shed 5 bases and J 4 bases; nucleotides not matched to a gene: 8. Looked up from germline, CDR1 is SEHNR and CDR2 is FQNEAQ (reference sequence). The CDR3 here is CASSRPSGSIYEQYF. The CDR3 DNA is TGTGCCAGCAGCCGGCCTAGCGGGAGTATTTACGAGCAGTACTTC.